Below, one TCR beta chain is given with its context. Its antigen is unknown. The data were obtained in a study of identifying expanded T cells in peripheral blood. Whole-study findings and limits: Over two and four weeks, about 15 and 19 clones changed, versus around 1.2 between replicates. Across healthy donors, higher total template counts meant significantly greater roughly 2-week count variance.

V was shortened by 6 bases and J by 5 bases, with 13 bases between the two germline ends. This CDR3 is built from 13 residues. Germline V gives CDR1 MNHEY, CDR2 SMNVEV (reference sequence). Clones were sequenced by immunoSEQ multiplex PCR, and TCRdb holds only the in-frame ones, with some missing. The table lists some 100,000 clones, 88% of them singletons, with roughly 6% in the top ten. No infections or other immune events were documented during collection. This chain connects TRBV27 to TRBJ1-1; no clear D gene. What was sequenced was blood. The origin of this receptor is a person between 18 and 75 years old in good health. CDR3 amino acids: CASSEQLGTEAFF. In DNA, the CDR3 is TGTGCCAGCAGCGAACAGCTGGGGACTGAAGCTTTCTTT.